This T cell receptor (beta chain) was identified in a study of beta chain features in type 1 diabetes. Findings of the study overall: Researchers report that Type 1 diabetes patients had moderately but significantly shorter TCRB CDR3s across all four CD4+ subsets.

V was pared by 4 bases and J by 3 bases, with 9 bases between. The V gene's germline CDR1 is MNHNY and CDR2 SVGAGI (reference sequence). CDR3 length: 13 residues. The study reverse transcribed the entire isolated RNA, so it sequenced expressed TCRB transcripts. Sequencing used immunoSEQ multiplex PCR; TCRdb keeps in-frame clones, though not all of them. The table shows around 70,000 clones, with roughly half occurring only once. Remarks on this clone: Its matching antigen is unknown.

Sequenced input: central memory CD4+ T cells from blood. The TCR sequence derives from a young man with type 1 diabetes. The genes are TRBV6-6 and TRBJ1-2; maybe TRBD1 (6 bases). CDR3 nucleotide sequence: TGTGCCAGCAGTTCAGGGGATTACTATGGCTACACCTTC. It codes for CASSSGDYYGYTF.